Sequencing of this T cell receptor beta chain was carried out in a study of control samples from healthy donors and cancer patients. Germline V CDR1 and CDR2: MNHNS, SASEGT. Trimming took 2 bases from V and 1 from J, leaving 6 bases between them. The CDR3 extends over 14 amino acids. The assay was immunoSEQ multiplex PCR, and TCRdb's table has in-frame clones only and misses some. The table lists 130,000 to 150,000 clones, 85% to 95% of them singletons. This receptor was obtained from a man aged 55 to 70 with colorectal cancer. This rearrangement joins TRBV6-1 to TRBJ2-4; D remains ambiguous. Source material: PBMCs. The CDR3 sequence: CASSEMAAKNIQYF. DNA for the CDR3: TGTGCCAGCAGTGAAATGGCGGCCAAAAACATTCAGTACTTC.